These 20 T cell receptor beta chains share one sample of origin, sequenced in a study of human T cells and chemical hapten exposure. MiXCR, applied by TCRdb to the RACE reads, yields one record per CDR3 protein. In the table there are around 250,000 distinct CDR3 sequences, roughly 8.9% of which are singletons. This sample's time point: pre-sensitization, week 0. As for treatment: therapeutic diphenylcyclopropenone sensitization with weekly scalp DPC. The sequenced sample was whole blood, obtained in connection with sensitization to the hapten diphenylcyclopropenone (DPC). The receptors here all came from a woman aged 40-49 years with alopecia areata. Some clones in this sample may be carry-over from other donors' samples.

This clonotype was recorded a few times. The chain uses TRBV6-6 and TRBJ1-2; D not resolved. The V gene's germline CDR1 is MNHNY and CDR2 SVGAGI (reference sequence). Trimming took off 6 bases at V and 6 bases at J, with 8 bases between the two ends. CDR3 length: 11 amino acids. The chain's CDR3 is CASRPSDGYTF. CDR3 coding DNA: TGTGCCAGCAGACCAAGTGATGGCTACACCTTC.

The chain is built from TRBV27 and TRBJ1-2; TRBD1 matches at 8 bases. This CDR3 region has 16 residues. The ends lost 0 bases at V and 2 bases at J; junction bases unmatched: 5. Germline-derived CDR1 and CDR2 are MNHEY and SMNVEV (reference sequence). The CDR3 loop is CASSLSWQGANYGYTF. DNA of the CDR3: TGTGCCAGCAGTTTATCGTGGCAGGGGGCCAACTATGGCTACACCTTC.

The DNA for the CDR3 is TGTGCCAGCAGCCAAGGAGCGACATTTAATGAAAAACTGTTTTTT. Amino acids: CASSQGATFNEKLFF. This chain uses TRBV3-1 with TRBJ1-4; no clear D. V was pared by 1 base and J by 4 bases, with 10 bases between. This CDR3 is 15 amino acids long. In germline, CDR1 is LGHDT, CDR2 YNNKEL (reference sequence).

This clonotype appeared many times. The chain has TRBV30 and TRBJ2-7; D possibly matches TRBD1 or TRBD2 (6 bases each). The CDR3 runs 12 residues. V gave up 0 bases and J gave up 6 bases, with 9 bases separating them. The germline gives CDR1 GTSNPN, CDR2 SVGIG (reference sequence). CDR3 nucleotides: TGTGCCTGGAGTGTAGGGGGGCTCGAGCAGTACTTC. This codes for CAWSVGGLEQYF.

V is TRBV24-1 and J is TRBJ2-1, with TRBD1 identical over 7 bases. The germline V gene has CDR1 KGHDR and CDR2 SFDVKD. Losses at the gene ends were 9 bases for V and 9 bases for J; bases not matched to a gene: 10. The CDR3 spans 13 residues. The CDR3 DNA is TGTGCCACCGGGCAGGGGGTTGGTTCTGAGCAGTTCTTC. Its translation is CATGQGVGSEQFF.

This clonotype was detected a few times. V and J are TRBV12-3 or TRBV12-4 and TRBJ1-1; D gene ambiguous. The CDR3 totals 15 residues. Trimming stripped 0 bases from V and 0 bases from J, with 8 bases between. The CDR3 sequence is CASSLAGFLNTEAFF. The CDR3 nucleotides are TGTGCCAGCAGTTTAGCAGGATTCTTGAACACTGAAGCTTTCTTT.

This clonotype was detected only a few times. DNA for the CDR3: TGTGCCAGCAGCTCCGGAGTGGTCGCGGGTGAAAAACTGTTTTTT. Translation gives CASSSGVVAGEKLFF. V gene TRBV7-8 combines with J gene TRBJ1-4; D is uncertain. The V end was cut by 4 bases, the J end by 7 bases, with 16 bases between. CDR3 length: 15 amino acids. Germline V gives CDR1 SGHVS, CDR2 FQNEAQ.

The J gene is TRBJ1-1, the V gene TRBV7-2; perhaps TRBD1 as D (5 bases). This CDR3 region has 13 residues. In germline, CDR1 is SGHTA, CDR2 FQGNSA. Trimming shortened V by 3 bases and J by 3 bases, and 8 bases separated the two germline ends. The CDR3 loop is CASSFAQDTEAFF. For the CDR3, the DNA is TGTGCCAGCAGCTTTGCACAGGACACTGAAGCTTTCTTT.

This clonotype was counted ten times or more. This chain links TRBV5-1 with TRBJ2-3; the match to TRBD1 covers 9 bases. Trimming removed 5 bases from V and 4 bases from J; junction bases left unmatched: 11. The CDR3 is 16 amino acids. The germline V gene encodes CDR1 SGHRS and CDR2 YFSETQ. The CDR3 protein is CASSLGKQGAADTQYF. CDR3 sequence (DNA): TGCGCCAGCAGTCTCGGAAAACAGGGGGCGGCAGATACGCAGTATTTT.

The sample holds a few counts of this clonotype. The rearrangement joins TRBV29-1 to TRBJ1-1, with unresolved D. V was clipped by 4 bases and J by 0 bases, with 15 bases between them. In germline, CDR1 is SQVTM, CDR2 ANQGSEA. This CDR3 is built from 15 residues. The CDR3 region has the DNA TGCAGCGTTGGTTTCCTCCTTGGGGTGAACACTGAAGCTTTCTTT. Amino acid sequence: CSVGFLLGVNTEAFF.

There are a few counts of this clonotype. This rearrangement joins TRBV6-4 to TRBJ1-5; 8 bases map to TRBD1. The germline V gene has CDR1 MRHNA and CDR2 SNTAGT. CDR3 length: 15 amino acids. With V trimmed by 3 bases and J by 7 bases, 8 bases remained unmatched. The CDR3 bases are TGTGCCAGCAGTGAGGGCAGGGGGCGAACCCAGCCCCAGCATTTT. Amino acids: CASSEGRGRTQPQHF.

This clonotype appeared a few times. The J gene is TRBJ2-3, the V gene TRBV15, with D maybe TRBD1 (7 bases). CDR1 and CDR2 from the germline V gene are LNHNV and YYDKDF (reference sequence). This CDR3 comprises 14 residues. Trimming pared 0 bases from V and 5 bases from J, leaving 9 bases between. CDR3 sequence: CATSRDQGGDTQYF. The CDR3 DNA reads TGTGCCACCAGCAGAGATCAGGGGGGAGATACGCAGTATTTT.

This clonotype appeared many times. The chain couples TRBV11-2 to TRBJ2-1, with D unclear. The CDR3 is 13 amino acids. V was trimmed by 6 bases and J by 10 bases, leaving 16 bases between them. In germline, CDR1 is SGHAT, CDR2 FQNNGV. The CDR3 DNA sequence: TGTGCCAGCAGACACATAGGCGCCTCGGAGCAGTTCTTC. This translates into CASRHIGASEQFF.

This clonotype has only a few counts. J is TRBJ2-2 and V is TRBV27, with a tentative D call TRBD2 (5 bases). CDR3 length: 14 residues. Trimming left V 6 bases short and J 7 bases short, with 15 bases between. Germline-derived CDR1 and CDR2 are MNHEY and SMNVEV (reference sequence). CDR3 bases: TGTGCCAGCAGGACTATGGGGTTCTTCGGGGAGCTGTTTTTT. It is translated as CASRTMGFFGELFF.

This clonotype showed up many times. CDR3 DNA: TGCGCCAGCAGCCAAGGAGCCACCGGGGAGCTGTTTTTT. Protein sequence: CASSQGATGELFF. The V gene is TRBV4-1, the J gene TRBJ2-2, with D uncertain. CDR3 length: 13 residues. Trimming took 1 base from V and 4 from J, leaving 4 bases between them. From germline, CDR1 is MGHRA and CDR2 YSYEKL.

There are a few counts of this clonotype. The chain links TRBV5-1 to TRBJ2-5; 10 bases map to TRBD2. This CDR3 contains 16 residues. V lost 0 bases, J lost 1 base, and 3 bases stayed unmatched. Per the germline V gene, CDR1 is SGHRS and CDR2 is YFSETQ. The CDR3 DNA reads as TGCGCCAGCAGCTTGGTCCTAGCGGGAGCCCAAGAGACCCAGTACTTC. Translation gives CASSLVLAGAQETQYF.

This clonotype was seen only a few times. CDR3 sequence: CASSLVTGTLYEQYF. The CDR3 coding sequence is TGTGCCAGCAGTTTGGTCACCGGGACACTATACGAGCAGTACTTC. The chain recombines TRBV12-3 or TRBV12-4 with TRBJ2-7; D may be TRBD1 (6 bases). This CDR3 is built from 15 residues. V lost 3 bases to trimming and J lost 4 bases, with 16 bases between them.

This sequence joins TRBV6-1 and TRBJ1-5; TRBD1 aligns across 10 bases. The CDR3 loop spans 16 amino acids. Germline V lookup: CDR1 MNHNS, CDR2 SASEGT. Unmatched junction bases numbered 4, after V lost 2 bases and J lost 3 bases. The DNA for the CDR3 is TGTGCCAGCAGTGAAACCGGGACAGGGGCCAATCAGCCCCAGCATTTT. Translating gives CASSETGTGANQPQHF.

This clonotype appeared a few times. The CDR3 DNA is TGCGCCAGCAGCTTAGAGCCCTTCAATGAGCAGTTCTTC. Translated: CASSLEPFNEQFF. The chain is built from TRBV5-1 and TRBJ2-1, with D unresolved. The CDR3 contains 13 residues. CDR1 is SGHRS, CDR2 YFSETQ, per germline. The V gene lost 2 bases and the J gene lost 6 bases, with 9 bases spanning the gap.

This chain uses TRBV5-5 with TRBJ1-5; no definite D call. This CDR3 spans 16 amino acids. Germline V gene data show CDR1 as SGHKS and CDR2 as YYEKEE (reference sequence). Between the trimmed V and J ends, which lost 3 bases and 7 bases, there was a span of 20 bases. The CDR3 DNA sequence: TGTGCCAGCAGCTCTTCTGCTAGCCCCGCGGGACAGCCCCAGCATTTT. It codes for CASSSSASPAGQPQHF.